This T cell receptor (beta chain) was observed in a study of CD4+ T cells in melanoma. TCRdb's copy holds only in-frame clones and misses some; the assay was immunoSEQ multiplex PCR. Of 9,500 or so clones in the sample, around 62% were seen once. V lost 4 bases to trimming and J lost 8 bases, with 12 bases between them. This CDR3 contains 12 residues. CDR1 is SGHRS, CDR2 YFSETQ, per germline. This chain uses TRBV5-1 with TRBJ1-2; D might be TRBD1 (6 bases). This receptor was identified in a human donor with melanoma. The sample taken for sequencing was cells from a culture (not recorded whether cultured in vitro). CDR3 protein: CASSRDNSGYTF. In DNA form, the CDR3 reads TGCGCCAGCAGCCGGGACAATTCGGGCTACACCTTC. Full variable domain (remainder filled in from reference TRBV5-1 and TRBJ1-2): KAGVTQTPRYLIKTRGQQVTLSCSPISGHRSVSWYQQTPGQGLQFLFEYFSETQRNKGNFPGRFSGRQFSNSRSEMNVSTLELGDSALYLCASSRDNSGYTFGSGTRLTVV.